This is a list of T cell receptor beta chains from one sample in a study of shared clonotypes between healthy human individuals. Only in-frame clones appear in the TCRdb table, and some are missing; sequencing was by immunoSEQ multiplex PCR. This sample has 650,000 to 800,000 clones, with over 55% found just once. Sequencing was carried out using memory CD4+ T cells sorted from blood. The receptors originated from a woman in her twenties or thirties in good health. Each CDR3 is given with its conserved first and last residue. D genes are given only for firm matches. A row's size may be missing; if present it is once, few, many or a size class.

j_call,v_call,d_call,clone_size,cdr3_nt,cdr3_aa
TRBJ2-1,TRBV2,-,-,TGTGCCAGCAGTTTTTGGACCGGGGATGAGCAGTTCTTC,CASSFWTGDEQFF
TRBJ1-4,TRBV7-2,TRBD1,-,TGTGCCAGCAGCCGTACAGGGGCAACTAATGAAAAACTGTTTTTT,CASSRTGATNEKLFF
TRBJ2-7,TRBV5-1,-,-,TGCGCCAGCAGCTTGGAACCAGGGGAGGCCTACGAGCAGTACTTC,CASSLEPGEAYEQYF
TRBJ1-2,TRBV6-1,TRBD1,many,TGTGCCAGCAGTGAAGGCTGGACAGGGGATGGCTACACCTTC,CASSEGWTGDGYTF
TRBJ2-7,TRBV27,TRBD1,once,TGTGCCAGCAGTCTCCTTGGACAGGGGTACGAGCAGTACTTC,CASSLLGQGYEQYF
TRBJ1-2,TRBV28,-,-,TGTGCCAGCAGTCCAACCCAGACAGGCTATGGCTACACCTTC,CASSPTQTGYGYTF
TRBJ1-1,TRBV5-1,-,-,TGCGCCAGCAGCTTGGCCGGGTTCACTGAAGCTTTCTTT,CASSLAGFTEAFF
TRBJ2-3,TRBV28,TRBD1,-,TGTGCCAGCAGTAGGGGGACAGTTCCAGATACGCAGTATTTT,CASSRGTVPDTQYF
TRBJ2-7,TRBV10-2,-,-,TGCGCCAGCAGAGCTTTACAGGGAAACGAGCAGTACTTC,CASRALQGNEQYF
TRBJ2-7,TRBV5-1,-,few,TGCGCCAGCAGCTTGGAGCAGGGCAGGGGGGACTACGAGCAGTACTTC,CASSLEQGRGDYEQYF
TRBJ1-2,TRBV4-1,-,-,TGCGCCAGCAGCCAAGATGCGGGCAGCGGCTATGGCTACACCTTC,CASSQDAGSGYGYTF
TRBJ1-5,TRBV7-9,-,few,TGTGCCAGCAGCTCAGGGGCCGGTCAGCCCCAGCATTTT,CASSSGAGQPQHF
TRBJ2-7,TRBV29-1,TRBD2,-,TGCAGCGTTGTCCTCTCTAGCGGGAGTCAGGCCGGCGAGCAGTACTTC,CSVVLSSGSQAGEQYF
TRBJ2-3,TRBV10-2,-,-,TGCGCCAGCAGTGAGTCGGGAGGCACAGATACGCAGTATTTT,CASSESGGTDTQYF
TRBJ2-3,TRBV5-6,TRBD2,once,TGTGCCAGCAGCTTGGGGTTAGCGGGAAGTAGCACAGATACGCAGTATTTT,CASSLGLAGSSTDTQYF
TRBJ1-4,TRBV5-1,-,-,TGCGCCAGCAGCGAAGGACAGCGGAATGAAAAACTGTTTTTT,CASSEGQRNEKLFF
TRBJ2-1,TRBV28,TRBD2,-,TGTGCCAGCAGTTTAGGGGCCACTAGCGGGGGCTATGAGCAGTTCTTC,CASSLGATSGGYEQFF
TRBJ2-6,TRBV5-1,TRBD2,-,TGCGCCAGCGGCGGGGGGAATGGGGCCAACGTCCTGACTTTC,CASGGGNGANVLTF
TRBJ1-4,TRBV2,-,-,TGTGCCAGCAAAGGAGAAGAAAAACTGTTTTTT,CASKGEEKLFF
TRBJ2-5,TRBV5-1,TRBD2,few,TGCGCCAGCAGCTTGGGACTAGCAGAGACCCAGTACTTC,CASSLGLAETQYF
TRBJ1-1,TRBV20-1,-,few,TGCAGTGCTAGAGATCGGGGTGAAGCTTTCTTT,CSARDRGEAFF
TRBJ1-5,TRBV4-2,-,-,TGTGCCAGCAGCCAAGAAGTAAACGCGAATCAGCCCCAGCATTTT,CASSQEVNANQPQHF
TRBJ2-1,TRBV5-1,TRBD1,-,TGCGCCAGCAGCAGGACAGACAGGGGGCAACGGAATGAGCAGTTCTTC,CASSRTDRGQRNEQFF
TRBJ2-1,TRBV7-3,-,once,TGTGCCAGCAGCTTAGCAAGGGCTTCCATCGAGCAGTTCTTC,CASSLARASIEQFF
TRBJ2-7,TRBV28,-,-,TGTGCCAGCAGTCCCCGTTTAGGCGAGCAGTACTTC,CASSPRLGEQYF
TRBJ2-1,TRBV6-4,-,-,TGTGCCATCAGTGAGGGGGGCGGAGTCTACAATGAGCAGTTCTTC,CAISEGGGVYNEQFF
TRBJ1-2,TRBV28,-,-,TGTGCCGCTCATTCTAACTATGGCTACACCTTC,CAAHSNYGYTF
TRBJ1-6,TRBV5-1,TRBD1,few,TGCGCCAGCAGCTCAGGGGGAGAAGTTTCCTATAATTCACCCCTCCACTTT,CASSSGGEVSYNSPLHF
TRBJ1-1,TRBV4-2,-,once,TGTGCCAGCAGCCGGGAGAACACTGAAGCTTTCTTT,CASSRENTEAFF
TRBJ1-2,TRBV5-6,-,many,TGTGCCAGCAGCCAGGGCGTTCCGTATGGCTACACCTTC,CASSQGVPYGYTF
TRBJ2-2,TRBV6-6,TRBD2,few,TGTGCCAGCACCCAAAGGGCTAGCGGGAGTGCCGGGGAGCTGTTTTTT,CASTQRASGSAGELFF
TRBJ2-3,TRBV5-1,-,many,TGCGCCAGCAGCTTGGCCGGCGGTCCAGATACGCAGTATTTT,CASSLAGGPDTQYF
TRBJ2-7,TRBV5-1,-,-,TGCGCCAGCAGCCCAGGACAACATCTCGTCTACGAGCAGTACTTC,CASSPGQHLVYEQYF
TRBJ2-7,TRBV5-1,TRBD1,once,TGCGCCAGCAGCCCGGGACAGGAGGGGGGCCCCGAGCAGTACTTC,CASSPGQEGGPEQYF
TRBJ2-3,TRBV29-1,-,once,TGCAGCGTTGAACAGGTCTCTAGCACAGATACGCAGTATTTT,CSVEQVSSTDTQYF
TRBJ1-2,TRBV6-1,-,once,TGTGCCACATCGCAAGGCTATGGCTACACCTTC,CATSQGYGYTF
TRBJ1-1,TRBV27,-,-,TGTGCCAGCAGTGGTTTACGTACTGAAGCTTTCTTT,CASSGLRTEAFF
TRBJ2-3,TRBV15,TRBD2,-,TGTGCCACCTGGACTAGCGGGACGTCAGATACGCAGTATTTT,CATWTSGTSDTQYF
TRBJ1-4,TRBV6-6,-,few,TGTGCCAGCAGCTATACAGGAAAACTGTTTTTT,CASSYTGKLFF
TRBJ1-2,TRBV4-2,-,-,TGTGCCAGCAGCCAAGATGGCAGTTCTAACTATGGCTACACCTTC,CASSQDGSSNYGYTF
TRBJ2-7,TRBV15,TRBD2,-,TGTGCCACCAGCAGCCGGGATACTAGCGCTACCTACGAGCAGTACTTC,CATSSRDTSATYEQYF
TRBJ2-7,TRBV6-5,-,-,TGTGCCAGCAGCCCCACCGGACCTTGGGGCGAGCAGTACTTC,CASSPTGPWGEQYF
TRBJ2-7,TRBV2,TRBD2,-,TGTGCCAGCAGCGACGGGACTAGCAGAGTATACGAGCAGTACTTC,CASSDGTSRVYEQYF
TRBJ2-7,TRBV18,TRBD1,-,TGTGCCAGCTCACCGAGACAGGGTACCTACGAGCAGTACTTC,CASSPRQGTYEQYF
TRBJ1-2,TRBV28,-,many,TGTGCCAGCAGTTTGGACAGCTATGGCTACACCTTC,CASSLDSYGYTF
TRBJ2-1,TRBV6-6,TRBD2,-,TGTGCCAGCAGATCCCCGACTAGCGGGAGATCTTATGAGCAGTTCTTC,CASRSPTSGRSYEQFF
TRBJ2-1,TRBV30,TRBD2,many,TGTGCCTGGAGTTCTCGGGGGAGGGCGTCCAATGAGCAGTTCTTC,CAWSSRGRASNEQFF
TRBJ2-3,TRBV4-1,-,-,TGCGCCAGCAGCCCCAGAGCTGGGAGAGGGGGAACCACAGATACGCAGTATTTT,CASSPRAGRGGTTDTQYF
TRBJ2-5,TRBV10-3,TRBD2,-,TGTGCCATCAGTGATTTTGGGGGGGTGATGGAGACCCAGTACTTC,CAISDFGGVMETQYF
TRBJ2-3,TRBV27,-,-,TGTGCCAGCAGTCCCTTCTCGGGTTTGGTGTCCACAGATACGCAGTATTTT,CASSPFSGLVSTDTQYF
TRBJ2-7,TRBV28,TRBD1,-,TGTGCCAGCAGTTCCCCGGGACAGTCCCTGTCTCAGCAGTACTTC,CASSSPGQSLSQQYF
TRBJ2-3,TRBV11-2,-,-,TGTGCCAGCAGCTTAGTGGGGAGCGGTGGGGATACGCAGTATTTT,CASSLVGSGGDTQYF
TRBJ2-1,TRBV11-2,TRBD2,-,TGTGCCAGCAGCTCCGAACTAGCGGGAAGGTGGAATGAGCAGTTCTTC,CASSSELAGRWNEQFF
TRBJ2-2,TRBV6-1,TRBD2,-,TGTGCCAGCAGTGAATCCCTCCTAGCGGTGAACGGGGAGCTGTTTTTT,CASSESLLAVNGELFF
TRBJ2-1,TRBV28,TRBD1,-,TGTGCCAGCAGAAACGGGGGGACAGGGAACAATGAGCAGTTCTTC,CASRNGGTGNNEQFF